This record concerns one T cell receptor (beta chain) sequence. No antigen is known for it. Sequenced by immunoSEQ multiplex PCR; TCRdb stores in-frame clones only, minus some. The top ten clones hold roughly 4.6% of a sample with about 99,000 clones, approximately 86% of them seen once. The V end lost 4 bases, the J end lost 1 base, and 23 bases lay between the germline ends. This CDR3 spans 18 amino acids. The germline gives CDR1 LGHNA, CDR2 YNFKEQ. The data were taken from a study of radiotherapy plus CTLA-4 blockade in lung cancer. Study at large: Disease control reached approximately 31%, with objective responses in approximately 20%.

Study-level points and caveats: Strongest reported response predictors: early blood clone changes and post-radiation interferon-beta. The study found tumor-derived TCR clones expanded in blood after radiotherapy plus ipilimumab.

This sequence joins TRBV4-2 and TRBJ2-7; D is possibly TRBD1 or TRBD2 (5 bases each). This TCR was recovered from a human donor with non-small cell lung cancer that progressed on radiotherapy plus ipilimumab. This specimen consisted of peripheral blood, obtained from a patient treated with radiotherapy plus ipilimumab. CDR3 region: CASSPGTKSNVFSYEQYF. The CDR3 DNA sequence: TGTGCCAGCAGCCCGGGGACCAAATCCAACGTGTTTTCCTACGAGCAGTACTTC.